This passage covers 18 T cell receptor beta chains from one sample sequenced in a study of intratumoral heterogeneity in liver cancer. Sequencing used immunoSEQ multiplex PCR; TCRdb keeps in-frame clones, though not all of them. Of over 5,000 clones listed, roughly half were seen once; the top ten hold approximately 15%. Multiple geographically separated regions of the hepatocellular carcinoma nodule were sampled separately. The starting material was tumor tissue, obtained before any cancer treatment. These receptors were collected from a man in his 70s with hepatocellular carcinoma.

This rearrangement joins TRBV7-2 to TRBJ2-3; D is uncertain. Germline values: CDR1 SGHTA, CDR2 FQGNSA. With 3 bases removed from V and 2 bases from J, the gap between germline ends came to 6 bases. The CDR3 extends over 13 amino acids. The CDR3 coding sequence is TGTGCCAGCAGCTTGATCTACACAGATACGCAGTATTTT. It translates to CASSLIYTDTQYF. The whole variable domain, remainder taken from reference TRBV7-2 and TRBJ2-3, is GAGVSQSPSNKVTEKGKDVELRCDPISGHTALYWYRQSLGQGLEFLIYFQGNSAPDKSGLPSDRFSAERTGGSVSTLTIQRTQQEDSAVYLCASSLIYTDTQYFGPGTRLTVL.

Within the sample, this clone is medium-sized. The J gene is TRBJ1-2, the V gene TRBV12-3 or TRBV12-4; D is unresolved. The CDR3 length is 12 residues. The ends were cut back, 4 bases at V and 4 bases at J, with 7 bases in the middle. The DNA for the CDR3 is TGTGCCAGCAGTTCCGGGCTCTATGGCTACACCTTC. Translated: CASSSGLYGYTF.

This clone was counted between two and nine times. This rearrangement joins TRBV2 to TRBJ2-7, with TRBD1 matching over 7 bases. Germline V lookup: CDR1 SNHLY, CDR2 FYNNEI. CDR3 length equals 15 residues. Trimming cost V 8 bases and J 2 bases; bases outside gene matches: 12. This CDR3 reads CASEEFPGQPYEQYF. CDR3 nucleotide sequence: TGTGCCAGCGAAGAATTCCCGGGACAGCCCTACGAGCAGTACTTC.

V is TRBV11-2 and J is TRBJ2-7; D ambiguous. CDR3 length equals 11 residues. Germline lookup yields CDR1 SGHAT and CDR2 FQNNGV. Deletions cut 4 bases from V and 3 bases from J, with 4 bases between. In DNA, the CDR3 is TGTGCCAGCAGCTCCAACTACGAGCAGTACTTC. Protein: CASSSNYEQYF. The whole variable domain, remainder taken from reference TRBV11-2 and TRBJ2-7, is EAGVAQSPRYKIIEKRQSVAFWCNPISGHATLYWYQQILGQGPKLLIQFQNNGVVDDSQLPKDRFSAERLKGVDSTLKIQPAKLEDSAVYLCASSSNYEQYFGPGTRLTVT.

The chain employs TRBV6-5 and TRBJ1-3; 8 nucleotides match TRBD1. With 2 bases clipped from V and 8 bases from J, the junction kept 8 bases outside the gene matches. Germline CDR1 reads MNHEY; CDR2 reads SVGAGI. The CDR3 sequence is 15 residues long. The CDR3 is CASSYRTGTRDTIYF. The CDR3 DNA reads as TGTGCCAGCAGTTACCGGACAGGGACAAGGGACACCATATATTTT.

This chain joins TRBV2 and TRBJ1-1, with 9 bases fitting TRBD1. The CDR3 is 16 amino acids. V lost 10 bases to trimming and J lost 7 bases; unmatched junction nucleotides: 19. Germline CDR1 is SNHLY and CDR2 is FYNNEI. CDR3 in amino acids: CAIHFRDRDLSSEAFF. DNA of the CDR3: TGTGCCATCCACTTCCGGGACAGGGACCTCTCGAGTGAAGCTTTCTTT.

This chain links TRBV5-1 with TRBJ2-2; D remains ambiguous. The CDR3 loop spans 13 amino acids. V lost 4 bases to trimming and J lost 3 bases, with 7 bases between them. Germline values: CDR1 SGHRS, CDR2 YFSETQ. The CDR3 DNA follows: TGCGCCAGCAGCCCTGGGTACACCGGGGAGCTGTTTTTT. This gives the protein CASSPGYTGELFF.

The chain recombines TRBV24-1 with TRBJ2-7; D is tentatively TRBD1 or TRBD2 (5 bases each). The CDR3 has 16 amino acids. Germline V gene lookup returns CDR1 KGHDR and CDR2 SFDVKD. This CDR3 is CATRIPRQGPSYERYV. For the CDR3, the DNA is TGTGCCACCAGGATACCACGTCAGGGACCATCCTACGAGCGGTACGTC.

The V call is TRBV3-1 (or the pseudogene TRBV3-2), the J call TRBJ2-3; a weak D match, TRBD1 (5 bases). Looked up from germline, CDR1 is LGHDT and CDR2 is YNNKEL (reference sequence). The CDR3 loop spans 15 amino acids. Trimming shortened V by 1 base and J by 1 base, and 9 bases separated the two germline ends. The CDR3 nucleotides read TGTGCCAGCAGCCAAGGTCCGACAGGCACAGATACGCAGTATTTT. Protein: CASSQGPTGTDTQYF.

This clone was picked up a small number of times. V is TRBV5-1 and J is TRBJ2-1; D call uncertain. The CDR3 contains 12 residues. V lost 2 bases to trimming and J lost 8 bases, with 8 bases between them. CDR1 is SGHRS and CDR2 is YFSETQ in the germline V gene. The CDR3 spells CASSLIRDEQFF. In DNA, the CDR3 is TGCGCCAGCAGCTTAATCCGGGATGAGCAGTTCTTC.

The V call is TRBV30, the J call TRBJ2-1, with D possibly being TRBD1 or TRBD2 (5 bases each). Trimming took 7 bases from V and 0 from J, leaving 13 bases between them. This CDR3 contains 14 residues. Germline V gives CDR1 GTSNPN, CDR2 SVGIG (reference sequence). DNA for the CDR3: TGTGCCTTAACCGCAGGGAGCTCCTACAATGAGCAGTTCTTC. This encodes CALTAGSSYNEQFF.

The genes are TRBV11-1 and TRBJ1-1; D remains ambiguous. Trimming pared 5 bases from V and 2 bases from J, leaving 9 bases between. This CDR3 has 13 residues. CDR1 is SGHAT and CDR2 is FQDESV in the germline V gene (reference sequence). In DNA form, the CDR3 reads TGTGCCAGCAGCCAGGACGGCAACACTGAAGCTTTCTTT. This encodes CASSQDGNTEAFF.

The J gene is TRBJ2-1, the V gene TRBV6-2 or TRBV6-3, with 7 bases lining up with TRBD2. V shed 2 bases, J shed 4 bases, and the junction held 8 bases outside the gene matches. There are 16 residues in the CDR3. Looked up from germline, CDR1 is MNHEY and CDR2 is SVGEGT. The CDR3 region has the DNA TGTGCCAGCAGTTACCTGAGCGGGGCAAGTTACAATGAGCAGTTCTTC. It encodes CASSYLSGASYNEQFF.

This sequence joins TRBV12-3 or TRBV12-4 and TRBJ1-6; D may be TRBD1 (6 bases). V was cut by 1 base and J by 13 bases, with 11 bases left in between. This CDR3 region has 13 residues. The CDR3 is CASSLEDSSPLHF. The CDR3 DNA reads TGTGCCAGCAGTTTAGAGGACAGCTCTCCCCTCCACTTT.

Worth noting for this clone: One end of the junction varies from germline; a read error may be responsible. The chain has TRBV7-7 and TRBJ2-5; D could derive from TRBD1 or TRBD2 (5 bases each). CDR3 length: 15 residues. The germline V gene has CDR1 SSHAT and CDR2 FNYEAQ (reference sequence). The CDR3 nucleotides read TGTGCTAGCAGCCAAACCCCGATCGAGGGGGAGACCCAGTACTTC. It codes for CASSQTPIEGETQYF.

The J gene is TRBJ1-2, the V gene TRBV25-1; unclear D gene. With 4 bases removed from V and 7 bases from J, the gap between germline ends came to 7 bases. Germline loops: CDR1 MGHDK, CDR2 SYGVNS. The CDR3 has 11 residues. The CDR3 coding sequence is TGTGCCAGCAGTGCCTTTGGTGGCTACACCTTC. This encodes CASSAFGGYTF.

This chain joins TRBV7-8 and TRBJ1-3; D not resolved. Germline lookup yields CDR1 SGHVS and CDR2 FQNEAQ. This CDR3 contains 17 residues. V gave up 2 bases and J gave up 1 base, with 15 bases separating them. The chain's CDR3 is CASSLTTSVGSGNTIYF. CDR3 nucleotide sequence: TGTGCCAGCAGCTTAACAACGAGCGTTGGATCTGGAAACACCATATATTTT.

The chain has TRBV6-5 and TRBJ2-1, with D tentatively TRBD1 (5 bases). The CDR3 totals 13 residues. Trimming pared 5 bases from V and 5 bases from J, leaving 10 bases between. CDR1 and CDR2 (germline): MNHEY, SVGAGI. The CDR3: CASSRRQHNEQFF. DNA of the CDR3: TGTGCCAGCAGTCGCCGACAGCACAATGAGCAGTTCTTC.